This TCR beta chain was observed in a study of T cell responses to AZD1222 COVID-19 vaccine. Whole-study findings and limits: White British ancestry dominated among donors, who included more females, and clonal diversity was possibly underestimated.

Germline CDR1 SGDLS, CDR2 YYNGEE. CDR3 length equals 15 residues. Trimming removed 4 bases from V and 3 bases from J, with 16 bases in between. Libraries were prepared by immunoSEQ multiplex PCR; TCRdb keeps only in-frame clonotypes and omits some of them. The table has about 150,000 clones, around nine tenths seen once. Note on this clone: Its antigen is not known.

The sequence came from an adult in good health. This chain uses TRBV9 with TRBJ1-1; D might be TRBD1 (5 bases). The sample here was peripheral blood, taken on day 0 of AZD1222 vaccination. The CDR3 nucleotides read TGTGCCAGCAGCCCCCGCAGGGCGTTCGACACTGAAGCTTTCTTT. This translates into CASSPRRAFDTEAFF.